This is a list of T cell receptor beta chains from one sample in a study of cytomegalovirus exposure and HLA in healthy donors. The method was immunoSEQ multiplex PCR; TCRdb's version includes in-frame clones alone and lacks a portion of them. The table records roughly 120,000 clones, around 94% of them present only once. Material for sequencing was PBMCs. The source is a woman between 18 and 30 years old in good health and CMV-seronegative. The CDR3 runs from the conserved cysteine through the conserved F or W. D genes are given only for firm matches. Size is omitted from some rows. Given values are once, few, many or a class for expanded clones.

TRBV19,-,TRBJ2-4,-,CASSPTGIGIQYF,TGTGCCAGTAGTCCTACAGGGATTGGCATTCAGTACTTC
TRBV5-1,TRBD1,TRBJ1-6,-,CASRKTGGYFYNSPLHF,TGCGCCAGCCGAAAGACAGGGGGCTATTTCTATAATTCACCCCTCCACTTT
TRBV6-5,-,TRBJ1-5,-,CASSYSLDQPQHF,TGTGCCAGCAGTTACTCGTTAGATCAGCCCCAGCATTTT
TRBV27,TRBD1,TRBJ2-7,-,CASLSPGGSPYEQYF,TGTGCCAGCCTCTCTCCAGGGGGTTCACCCTACGAGCAGTACTTC
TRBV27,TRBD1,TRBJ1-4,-,CASSFTGVGEKLFF,TGTGCCAGCAGTTTCACAGGGGTCGGTGAAAAACTGTTTTTT
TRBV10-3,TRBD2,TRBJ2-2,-,CAITTTSGGADTGELFF,TGTGCCATCACTACGACTAGCGGGGGGGCCGACACCGGGGAGCTGTTTTTT
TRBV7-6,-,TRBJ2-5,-,CASSFNLRGWEETQYF,TGTGCCAGCAGCTTCAACCTCCGGGGATGGGAGGAGACCCAGTACTTC
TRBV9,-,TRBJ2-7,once,CASSVGTNYEQYF,TGTGCCAGCAGCGTAGGGACAAACTACGAGCAGTACTTC
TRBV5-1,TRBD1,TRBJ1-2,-,CASKVVSGTVYGYTF,TGCGCCAGCAAAGTCGTTTCCGGGACAGTTTATGGCTACACCTTC
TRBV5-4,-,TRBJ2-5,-,CASSFGREETQYF,TGTGCCAGCAGCTTCGGCAGGGAAGAGACCCAGTACTTC
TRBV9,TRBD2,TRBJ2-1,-,CASSIGLAGSSYNEQFF,TGTGCCAGCAGCATCGGACTAGCGGGGAGCTCCTACAATGAGCAGTTCTTC
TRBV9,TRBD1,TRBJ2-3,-,CASSVGQGQGPDTQYF,TGTGCCAGCAGCGTCGGTCAGGGACAGGGGCCAGATACGCAGTATTTT
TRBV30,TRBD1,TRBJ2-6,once,CAWSVLRLLGQGSSGANVLTF,TGTGCCTGGAGTGTACTTCGTTTGTTGGGACAGGGATCCTCTGGGGCCAACGTCCTGACTTTC
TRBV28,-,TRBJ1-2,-,CASSFAPEVDGYTF,TGTGCCAGCAGTTTCGCCCCAGAGGTAGATGGCTACACCTTC
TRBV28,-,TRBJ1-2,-,CASSNLMDIPGGYTF,TGTGCCAGCAGCAACTTAATGGACATACCTGGGGGCTACACCTTC
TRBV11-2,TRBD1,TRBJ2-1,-,CASSSPGTGLNEQFF,TGTGCCAGCAGCTCCCCCGGGACAGGGCTCAATGAGCAGTTCTTC
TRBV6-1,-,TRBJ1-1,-,CASEQSMNTEAFF,TGTGCCAGCGAACAGTCTATGAACACTGAAGCTTTCTTT
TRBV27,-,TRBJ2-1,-,CASSLSGGNEQFF,TGTGCCAGCAGTTTATCGGGGGGAAATGAGCAGTTCTTC
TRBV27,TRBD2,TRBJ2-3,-,CASSRDSGDYTDTQYF,TGTGCCAGCAGTAGAGATAGCGGGGACTACACAGATACGCAGTATTTT
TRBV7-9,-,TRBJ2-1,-,CASSSGVASYNEQFF,TGTGCCAGCAGCTCGGGGGTAGCGTCCTACAATGAGCAGTTCTTC
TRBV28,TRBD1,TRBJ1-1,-,CASRTGSNTEAFF,TGTGCCAGCCGGACAGGGTCGAACACTGAAGCTTTCTTT
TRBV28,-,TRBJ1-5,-,CASSPGVGAHQPQHF,TGTGCCAGCAGCCCTGGTGTGGGGGCACATCAGCCCCAGCATTTT